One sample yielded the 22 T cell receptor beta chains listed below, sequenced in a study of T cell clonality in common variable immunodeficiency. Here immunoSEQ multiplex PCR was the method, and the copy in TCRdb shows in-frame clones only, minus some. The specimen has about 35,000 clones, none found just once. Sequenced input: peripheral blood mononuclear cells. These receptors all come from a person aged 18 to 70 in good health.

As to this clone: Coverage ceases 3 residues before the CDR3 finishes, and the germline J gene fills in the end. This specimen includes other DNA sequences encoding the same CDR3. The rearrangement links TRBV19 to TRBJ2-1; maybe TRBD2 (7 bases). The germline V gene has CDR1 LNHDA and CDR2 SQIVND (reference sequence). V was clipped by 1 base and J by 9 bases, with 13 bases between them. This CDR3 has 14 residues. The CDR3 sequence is CASSIVGGAGEQFF. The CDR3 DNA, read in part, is TGTGCCAGTAGTATAGTTGGGGGGGCCGGTGAG. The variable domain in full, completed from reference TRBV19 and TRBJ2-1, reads DGGITQSPKYLFRKEGQNVTLSCEQNLNHDAMYWYRQDPGQGLRLIYYSQIVNDFQKGDIAEGYSVSREKKESFPLTVTSAQKNPTAFYLCASSIVGGAGEQFFGPGTRLTVL.

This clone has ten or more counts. Partial CDR3 DNA: TGTGCCAGCAGTGAAGTGGGGGGGGACTCCTACGAG. This encodes CASSEVGGDSYE. The full CDR3 reads CASSEVGGDSYEQYF. The chain combines TRBV6-1 with TRBJ2-7; 7 bases align to TRBD2. The CDR3 is cut off 3 residues early in the read; its end comes from the germline J gene. Trimming removed 1 base from V and 0 bases from J; junction bases left unmatched: 3. The CDR3 contains 15 residues. Per the germline V gene, CDR1 is MNHNS and CDR2 is SASEGT.

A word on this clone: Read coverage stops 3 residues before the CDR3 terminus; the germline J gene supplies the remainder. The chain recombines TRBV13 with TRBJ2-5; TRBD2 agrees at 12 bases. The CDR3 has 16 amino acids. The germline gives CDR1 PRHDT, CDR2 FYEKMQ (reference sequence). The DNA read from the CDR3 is TGTGCCAGCAGCCCGAGACTAGCGGGAGTAACAGATACC. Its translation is CASSPRLAGVTDT. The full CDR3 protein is CASSPRLAGVTDTQYF.

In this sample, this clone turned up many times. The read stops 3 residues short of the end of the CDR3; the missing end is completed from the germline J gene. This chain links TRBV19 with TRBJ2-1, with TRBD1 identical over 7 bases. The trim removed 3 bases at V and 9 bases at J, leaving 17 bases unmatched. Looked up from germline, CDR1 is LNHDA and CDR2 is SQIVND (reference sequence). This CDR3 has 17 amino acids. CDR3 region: CASSIRGRGQHRGEQFF. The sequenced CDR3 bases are TGTGCCAGTAGTATCCGAGGCCGGGGACAACACAGGGGTGAG. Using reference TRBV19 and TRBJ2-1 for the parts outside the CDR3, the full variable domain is DGGITQSPKYLFRKEGQNVTLSCEQNLNHDAMYWYRQDPGQGLRLIYYSQIVNDFQKGDIAEGYSVSREKKESFPLTVTSAQKNPTAFYLCASSIRGRGQHRGEQFFGPGTRLTVL.

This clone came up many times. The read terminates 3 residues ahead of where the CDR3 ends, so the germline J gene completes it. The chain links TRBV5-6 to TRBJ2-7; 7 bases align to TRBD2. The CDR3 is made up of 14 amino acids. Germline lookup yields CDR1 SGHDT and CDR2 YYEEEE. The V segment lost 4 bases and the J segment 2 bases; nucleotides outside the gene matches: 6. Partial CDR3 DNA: TGTGCCAGCAGCCCGTCCGGGGGGACCTACGAG. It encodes CASSPSGGTYE. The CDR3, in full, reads CASSPSGGTYEQYF.

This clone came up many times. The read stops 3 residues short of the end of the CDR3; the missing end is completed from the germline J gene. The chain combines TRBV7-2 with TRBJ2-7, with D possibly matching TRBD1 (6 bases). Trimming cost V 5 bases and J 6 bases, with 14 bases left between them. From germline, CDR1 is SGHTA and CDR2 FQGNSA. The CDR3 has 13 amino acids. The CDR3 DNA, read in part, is TGTGCCAGCAGCCCATGGGGGCTCACCGAG. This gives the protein CASSPWGLTE. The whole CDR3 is CASSPWGLTEQYF.

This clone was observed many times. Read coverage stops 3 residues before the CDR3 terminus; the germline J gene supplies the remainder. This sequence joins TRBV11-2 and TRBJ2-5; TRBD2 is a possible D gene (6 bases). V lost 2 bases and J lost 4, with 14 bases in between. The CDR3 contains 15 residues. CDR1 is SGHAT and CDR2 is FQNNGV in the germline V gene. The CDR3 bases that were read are TGTGCCAGCAGCTTAACGGGGGTTCGGGGAGAGACC. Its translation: CASSLTGVRGET. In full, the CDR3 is CASSLTGVRGETQYF.

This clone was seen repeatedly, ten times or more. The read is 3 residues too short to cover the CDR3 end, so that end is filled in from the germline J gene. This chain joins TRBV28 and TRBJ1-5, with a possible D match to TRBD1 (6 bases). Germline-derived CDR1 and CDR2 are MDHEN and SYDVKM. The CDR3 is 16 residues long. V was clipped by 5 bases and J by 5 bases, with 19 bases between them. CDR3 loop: CASSPMEWKGDQPQHF. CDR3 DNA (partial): TGTGCCAGCAGTCCAATGGAGTGGAAGGGGGATCAGCCC.

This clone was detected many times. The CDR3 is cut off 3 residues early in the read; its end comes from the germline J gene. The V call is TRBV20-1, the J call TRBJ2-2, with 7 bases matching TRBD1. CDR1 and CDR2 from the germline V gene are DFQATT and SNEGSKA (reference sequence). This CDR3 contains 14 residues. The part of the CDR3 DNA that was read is TGCAGTGTCCTCCGGGACAGACTAAATGAAAAG. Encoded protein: CSVLRDRLNEK. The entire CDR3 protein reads CSVLRDRLNEKLFF.

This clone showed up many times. The CDR3: CASSPGSTDTQYF. CDR3 bases read: TGTGCCAGCAGCCCAGGATCCACAGATACG. The chain has TRBV7-2 and TRBJ2-3; no clear D gene. Coverage ceases 3 residues before the CDR3 finishes, and the germline J gene fills in the end. The CDR3 extends over 13 amino acids. From germline, CDR1 is SGHTA and CDR2 FQGNSA. With 5 bases removed from V and 2 bases from J, the gap between germline ends came to 8 bases.

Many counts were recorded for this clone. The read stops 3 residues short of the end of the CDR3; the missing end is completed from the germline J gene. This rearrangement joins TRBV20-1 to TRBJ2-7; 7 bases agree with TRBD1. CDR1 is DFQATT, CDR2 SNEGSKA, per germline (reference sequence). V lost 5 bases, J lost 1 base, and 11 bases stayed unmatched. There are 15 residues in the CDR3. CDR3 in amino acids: CSARWDRGLSYEQYF. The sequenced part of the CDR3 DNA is TGCAGTGCTCGATGGGACAGAGGTTTATCCTACGAG.

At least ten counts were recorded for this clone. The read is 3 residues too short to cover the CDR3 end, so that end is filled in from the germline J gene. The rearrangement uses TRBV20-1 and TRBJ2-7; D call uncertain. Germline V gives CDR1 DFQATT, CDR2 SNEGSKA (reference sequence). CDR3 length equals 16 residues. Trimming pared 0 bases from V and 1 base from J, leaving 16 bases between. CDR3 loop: CSARERPWPTSYEQYF. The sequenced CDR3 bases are TGCAGTGCTAGAGAGCGGCCGTGGCCTACTTCCTACGAG.

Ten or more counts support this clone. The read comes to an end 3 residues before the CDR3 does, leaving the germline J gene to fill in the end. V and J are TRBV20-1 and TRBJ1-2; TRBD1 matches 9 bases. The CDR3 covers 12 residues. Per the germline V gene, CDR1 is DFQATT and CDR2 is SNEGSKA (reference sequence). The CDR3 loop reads CSAPDRGSSYTF. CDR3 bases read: TGCAGTGCCCCGGACAGGGGCTCGAGC.

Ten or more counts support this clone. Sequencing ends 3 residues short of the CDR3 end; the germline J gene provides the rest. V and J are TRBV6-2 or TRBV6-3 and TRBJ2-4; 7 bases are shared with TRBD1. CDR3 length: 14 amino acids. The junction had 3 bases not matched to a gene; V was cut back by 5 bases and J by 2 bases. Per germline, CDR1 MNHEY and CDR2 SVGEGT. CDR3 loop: CASSQQGPKNIQYF. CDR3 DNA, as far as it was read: TGTGCCAGCAGTCAACAGGGGCCCAAAAACATT.

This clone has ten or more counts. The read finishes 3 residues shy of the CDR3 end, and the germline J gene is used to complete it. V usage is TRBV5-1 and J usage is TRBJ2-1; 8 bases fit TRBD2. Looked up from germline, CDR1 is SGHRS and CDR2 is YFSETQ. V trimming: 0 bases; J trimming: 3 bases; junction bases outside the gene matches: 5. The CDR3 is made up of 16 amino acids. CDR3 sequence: CASSLDAGGFYNEQFF. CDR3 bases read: TGCGCCAGCAGCTTGGATGCGGGAGGCTTCTACAATGAG.

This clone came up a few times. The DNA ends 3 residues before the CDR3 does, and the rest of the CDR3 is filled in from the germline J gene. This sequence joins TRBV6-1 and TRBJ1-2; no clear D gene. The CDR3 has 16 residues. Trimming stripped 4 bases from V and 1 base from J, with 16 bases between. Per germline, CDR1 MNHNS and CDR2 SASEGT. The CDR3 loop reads CASSVYTTGINYGYTF. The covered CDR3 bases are TGTGCCAGCAGTGTATACACTACGGGTATTAACTATGGC.

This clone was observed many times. The DNA read from the CDR3 is TGTGCCAGTAGTACTCCTTGGGCCACAGATACG. Amino acid sequence: CASSTPWATDT. The whole CDR3 reads CASSTPWATDTQYF. The gene calls are TRBV19 and TRBJ2-3; no definite D call. The CDR3 end is not reached by the read, which stops 3 residues before it; the germline J gene fills it in. The CDR3 consists of 14 residues. V was shortened by 4 bases and J by 2 bases, with 10 bases between the two germline ends. Germline assignment: CDR1 LNHDA and CDR2 SQIVND (reference sequence).

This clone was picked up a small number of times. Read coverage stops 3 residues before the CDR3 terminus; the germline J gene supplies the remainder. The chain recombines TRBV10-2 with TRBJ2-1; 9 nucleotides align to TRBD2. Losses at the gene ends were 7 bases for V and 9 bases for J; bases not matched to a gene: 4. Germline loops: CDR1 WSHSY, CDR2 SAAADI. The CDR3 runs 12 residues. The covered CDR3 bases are TGCGCCAGCAAAGCGGGAGGCCTTGAG. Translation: CASKAGGLE. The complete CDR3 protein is CASKAGGLEQFF.

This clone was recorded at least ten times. CDR3 amino acids: CASNLRQGISEAFF. The DNA read from the CDR3 is TGTGCCAGTAATCTGAGACAGGGGATCTCTGAA. The rearrangement joins TRBV19 to TRBJ1-1, with 8 bases aligning to TRBD1. With the read ending 3 residues before the CDR3 end, the germline J gene is used to fill in that end. The junction had 10 bases not matched to a gene; V was cut back by 7 bases and J by 6 bases. The CDR3 sequence is 14 residues long. Germline V gene lookup returns CDR1 LNHDA and CDR2 SQIVND (reference sequence).

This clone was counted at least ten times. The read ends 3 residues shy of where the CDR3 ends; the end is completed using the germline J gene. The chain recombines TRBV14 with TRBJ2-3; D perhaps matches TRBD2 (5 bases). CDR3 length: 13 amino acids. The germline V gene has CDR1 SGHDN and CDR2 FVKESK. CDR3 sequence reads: CASSQDRGLAQYF. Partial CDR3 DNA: TGTGCCAGCAGCCAAGATCGAGGGTTGGCG.

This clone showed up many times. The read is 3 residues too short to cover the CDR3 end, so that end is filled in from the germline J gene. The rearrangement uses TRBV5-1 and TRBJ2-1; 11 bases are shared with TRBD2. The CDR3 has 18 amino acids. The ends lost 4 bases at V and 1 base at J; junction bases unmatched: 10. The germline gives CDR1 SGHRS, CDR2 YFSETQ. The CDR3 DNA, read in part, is TGCGCCAGCAGCCCGGGACTAGCGGCATCCAATTCCTACAATGAG. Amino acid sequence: CASSPGLAASNSYNE. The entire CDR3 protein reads CASSPGLAASNSYNEQFF.

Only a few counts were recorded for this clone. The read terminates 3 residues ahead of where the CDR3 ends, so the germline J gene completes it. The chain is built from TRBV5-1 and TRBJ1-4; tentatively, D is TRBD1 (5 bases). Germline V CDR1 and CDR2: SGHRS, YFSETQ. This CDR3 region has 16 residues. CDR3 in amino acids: CASSLFTSSGANVLFF. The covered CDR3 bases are TGCGCCAGCAGCTTGTTTACGAGTTCTGGGGCCAACGTA.